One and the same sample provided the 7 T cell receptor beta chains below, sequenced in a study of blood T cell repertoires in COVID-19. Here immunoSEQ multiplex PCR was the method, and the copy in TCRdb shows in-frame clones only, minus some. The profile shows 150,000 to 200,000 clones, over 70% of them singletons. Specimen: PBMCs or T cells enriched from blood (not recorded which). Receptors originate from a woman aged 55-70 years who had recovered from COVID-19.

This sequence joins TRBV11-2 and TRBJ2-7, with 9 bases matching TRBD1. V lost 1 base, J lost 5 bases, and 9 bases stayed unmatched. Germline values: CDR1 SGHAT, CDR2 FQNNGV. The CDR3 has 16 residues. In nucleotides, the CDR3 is TGTGCCAGCAGCTTAGTCTCTTTTACAGGGGGCCACGAGCAGTACTTC. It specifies CASSLVSFTGGHEQYF.

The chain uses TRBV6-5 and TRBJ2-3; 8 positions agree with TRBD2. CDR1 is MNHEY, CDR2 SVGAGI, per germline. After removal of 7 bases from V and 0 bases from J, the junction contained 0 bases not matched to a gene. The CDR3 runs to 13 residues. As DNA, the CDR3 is TGTGCCAGCACTAGCGGGAGCACAGATACGCAGTATTTT. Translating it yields CASTSGSTDTQYF.

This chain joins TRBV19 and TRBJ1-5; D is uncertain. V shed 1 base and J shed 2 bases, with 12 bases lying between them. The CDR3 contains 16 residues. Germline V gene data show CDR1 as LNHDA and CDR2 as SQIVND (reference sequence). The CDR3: CASSIGSGGGNQPQHF. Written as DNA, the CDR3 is TGTGCCAGTAGTATAGGGTCGGGTGGTGGCAATCAGCCCCAGCATTTT.

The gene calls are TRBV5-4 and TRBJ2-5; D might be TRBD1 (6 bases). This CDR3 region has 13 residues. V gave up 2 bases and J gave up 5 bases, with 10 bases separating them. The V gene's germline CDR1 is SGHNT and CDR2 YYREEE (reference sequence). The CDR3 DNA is TGTGCCAGCAGCTTTTGGGGGCACGAGACCCAGTACTTC. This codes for CASSFWGHETQYF.

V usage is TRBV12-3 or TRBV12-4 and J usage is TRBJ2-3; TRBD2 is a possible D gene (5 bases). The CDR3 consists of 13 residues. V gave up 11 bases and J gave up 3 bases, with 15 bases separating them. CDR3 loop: CAAGTSGTDTQYF. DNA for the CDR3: TGTGCCGCGGGTACATCGGGAACAGATACGCAGTATTTT.

The CDR3 DNA sequence: TGTGCCAGCAGGGATAGCGGGGGTCGCAATGAGCAGTTCTTC. Translated, it gives CASRDSGGRNEQFF. The genes are TRBV6-5 and TRBJ2-1, with 9 bases matching TRBD2. With V trimmed by 6 bases and J by 6 bases, 6 bases remained unmatched. The CDR3 is 14 amino acids. Germline V gene lookup returns CDR1 MNHEY and CDR2 SVGAGI.

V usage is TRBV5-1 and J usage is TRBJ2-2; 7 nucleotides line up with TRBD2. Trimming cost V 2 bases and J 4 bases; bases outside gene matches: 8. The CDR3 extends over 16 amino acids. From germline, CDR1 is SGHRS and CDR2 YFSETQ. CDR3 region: CASSFLAAGGTGELFF. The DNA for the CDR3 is TGCGCCAGCAGCTTCCTAGCGGCTGGGGGCACCGGGGAGCTGTTTTTT.